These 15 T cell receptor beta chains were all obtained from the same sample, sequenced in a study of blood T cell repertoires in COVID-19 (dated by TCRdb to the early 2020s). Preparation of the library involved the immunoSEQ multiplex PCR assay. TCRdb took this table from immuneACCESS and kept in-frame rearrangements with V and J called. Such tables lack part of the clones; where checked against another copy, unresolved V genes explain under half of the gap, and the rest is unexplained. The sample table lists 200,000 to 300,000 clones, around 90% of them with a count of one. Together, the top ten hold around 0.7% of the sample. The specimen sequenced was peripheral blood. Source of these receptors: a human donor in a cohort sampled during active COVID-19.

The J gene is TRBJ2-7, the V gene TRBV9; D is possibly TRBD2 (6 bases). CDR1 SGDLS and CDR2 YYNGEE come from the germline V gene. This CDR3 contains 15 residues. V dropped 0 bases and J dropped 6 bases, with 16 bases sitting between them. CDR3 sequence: CASSVAWGEGGEQYF. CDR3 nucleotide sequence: TGTGCCAGCAGCGTAGCTTGGGGGGAAGGTGGCGAGCAGTACTTC.

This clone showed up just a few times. CDR3 sequence (DNA): TGTGCCAGCAGTGCCCGACAGGGAAGGCGACAGCCCCAGCATTTT. Its translation: CASSARQGRRQPQHF. V is TRBV28 and J is TRBJ1-5, with 7 bases aligning to TRBD1. Germline CDR1 is MDHEN and CDR2 is SYDVKM. J lost 7 bases, V lost 5 bases, and 11 bases had no gene match. The length of the CDR3 is 15 residues.

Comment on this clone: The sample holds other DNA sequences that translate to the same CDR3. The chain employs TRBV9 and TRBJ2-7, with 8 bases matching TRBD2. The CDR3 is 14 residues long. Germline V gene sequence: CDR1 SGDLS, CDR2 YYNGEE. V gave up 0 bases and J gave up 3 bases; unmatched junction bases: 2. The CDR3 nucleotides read TGTGCCAGCAGCGTAGTTGCGGGAGGCTACGAGCAGTACTTC. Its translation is CASSVVAGGYEQYF.

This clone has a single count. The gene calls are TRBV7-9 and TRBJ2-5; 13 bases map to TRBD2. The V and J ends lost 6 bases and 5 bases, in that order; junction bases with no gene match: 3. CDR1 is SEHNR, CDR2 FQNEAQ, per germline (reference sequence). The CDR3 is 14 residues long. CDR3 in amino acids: CASRMGLAGETQYF. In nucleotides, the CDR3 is TGTGCCAGCAGGATGGGACTAGCGGGGGAGACCCAGTACTTC.

The CDR3 here is CAWSAGVGEKLFF. DNA of the CDR3: TGTGCCTGGAGTGCGGGAGTAGGTGAAAAACTGTTTTTT. V and J are TRBV30 and TRBJ1-4; D is unresolved. CDR1 GTSNPN and CDR2 SVGIG come from the germline V gene (reference sequence). The CDR3 has 13 amino acids. The ends were cut back, 1 base at V and 7 bases at J, with 10 bases in the middle.

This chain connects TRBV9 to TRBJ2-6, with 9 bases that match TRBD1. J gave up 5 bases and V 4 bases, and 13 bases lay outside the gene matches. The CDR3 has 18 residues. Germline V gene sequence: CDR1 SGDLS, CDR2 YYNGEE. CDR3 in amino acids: CASSPSGQGSLRANVLTF. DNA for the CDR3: TGTGCCAGCAGCCCATCAGGACAGGGGTCCCTAAGGGCCAACGTCCTGACTTTC.

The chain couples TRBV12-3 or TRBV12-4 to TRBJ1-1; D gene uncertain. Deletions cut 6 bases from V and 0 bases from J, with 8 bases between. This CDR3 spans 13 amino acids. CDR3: CASRGRMNTEAFF. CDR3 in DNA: TGTGCCAGCAGGGGGAGGATGAACACTGAAGCTTTCTTT.

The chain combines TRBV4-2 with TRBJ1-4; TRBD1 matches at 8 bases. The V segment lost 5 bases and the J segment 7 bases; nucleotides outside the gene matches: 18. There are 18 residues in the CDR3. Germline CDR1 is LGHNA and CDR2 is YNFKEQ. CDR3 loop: CASSLRGTGNAASEKLFF. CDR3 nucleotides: TGTGCCAGCAGCTTGAGGGGGACAGGAAACGCAGCTAGTGAAAAACTGTTTTTT.

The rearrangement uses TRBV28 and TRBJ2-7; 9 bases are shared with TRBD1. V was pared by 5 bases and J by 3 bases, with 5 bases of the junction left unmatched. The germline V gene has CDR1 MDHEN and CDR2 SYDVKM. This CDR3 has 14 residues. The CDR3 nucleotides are TGTGCCAGCAGTAACCGGGACAGGGTCTACGAGCAGTACTTC. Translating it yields CASSNRDRVYEQYF.

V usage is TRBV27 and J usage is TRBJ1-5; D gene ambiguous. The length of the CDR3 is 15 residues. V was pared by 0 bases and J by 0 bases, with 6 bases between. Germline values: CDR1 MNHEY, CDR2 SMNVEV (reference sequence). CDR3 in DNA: TGTGCCAGCAGTTTATCGGGCGTTAGCAATCAGCCCCAGCATTTT. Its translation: CASSLSGVSNQPQHF.

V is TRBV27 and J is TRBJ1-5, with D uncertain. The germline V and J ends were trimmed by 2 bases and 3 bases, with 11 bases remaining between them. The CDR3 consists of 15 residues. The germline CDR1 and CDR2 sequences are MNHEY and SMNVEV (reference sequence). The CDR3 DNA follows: TGTGCCAGCAGTTTAAGTCGACTGTTCAATCAGCCCCAGCATTTT. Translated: CASSLSRLFNQPQHF.

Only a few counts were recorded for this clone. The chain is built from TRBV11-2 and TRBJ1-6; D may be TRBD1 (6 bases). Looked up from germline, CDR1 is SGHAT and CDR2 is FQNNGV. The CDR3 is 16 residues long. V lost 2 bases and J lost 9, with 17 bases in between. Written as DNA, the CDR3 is TGTGCCAGCAGCTTATTGGCACAGGGACGAGGTTCACCCCTCCACTTT. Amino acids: CASSLLAQGRGSPLHF.

CDR3 nucleotide sequence: TGCGCCAGCAGCTTCCAAGCGGAGAGCTACGAGCAGTACTTC. Its protein is CASSFQAESYEQYF. The chain combines TRBV5-1 with TRBJ2-7; tentative D call: TRBD2 (5 bases). This CDR3 is built from 14 residues. The germline CDR1 and CDR2 sequences are SGHRS and YFSETQ. V dropped 2 bases and J dropped 3 bases, with 12 bases sitting between them.

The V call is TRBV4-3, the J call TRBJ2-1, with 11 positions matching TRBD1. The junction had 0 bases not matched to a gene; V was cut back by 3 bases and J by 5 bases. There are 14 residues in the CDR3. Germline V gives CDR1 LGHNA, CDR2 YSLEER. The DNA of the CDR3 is TGCGCCAGCAGCCAGGGACAGGGGGACAATGAGCAGTTCTTC. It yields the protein CASSQGQGDNEQFF.

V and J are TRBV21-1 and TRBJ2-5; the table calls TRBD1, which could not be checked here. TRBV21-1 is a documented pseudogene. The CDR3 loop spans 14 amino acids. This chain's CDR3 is CASVKDRSQETQYF. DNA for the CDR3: TGTGCCAGCGTCAAGGACAGGTCCCAAGAGACCCAGTACTTC.